This passage covers 26 T cell receptor beta chains from one sample sequenced in a study of blood T cell repertoires in COVID-19 (dated by TCRdb to about 2020). The method was the immunoSEQ multiplex PCR assay. Held by TCRdb, this immuneACCESS table contains in-frame sequences only and omits some clones. Under half of the omission traces to an unresolved V gene where checked; the cause of the rest is unknown. Present in this sample are 150,000 to 200,000 clones, 80% of which were seen just once. The ten largest account for about 6% of the sample. Sequenced input: PBMCs or T cells enriched from blood (not recorded which). The receptor set was obtained from a man in his forties or fifties who had recovered from COVID-19.

The chain recombines TRBV3-1 (or the pseudogene TRBV3-2) with TRBJ1-3; no reliable D call. From germline, CDR1 is LGHDT and CDR2 YNNKEL (reference sequence). With 5 bases removed from V and 3 bases from J, the gap between germline ends came to 11 bases. The CDR3 has 14 amino acids. CDR3 sequence: CASSLDVYGNTIYF. The CDR3 region has the DNA TGTGCCAGCAGCTTAGATGTTTATGGAAACACCATATATTTT.

This clone was picked up a small number of times. The gene calls are TRBV7-9 and TRBJ1-2; 9 nucleotides align to TRBD1. The CDR3 runs to 14 residues. V shed 5 bases, J shed 5 bases, and the junction held 6 bases outside the gene matches. CDR1 and CDR2 from the germline V gene are SEHNR and FQNEAQ (reference sequence). The CDR3 DNA sequence: TGTGCCAGCAGCAGGGGGACAGGGCCTTATGGCTACACCTTC. This gives the protein CASSRGTGPYGYTF.

V is TRBV19 and J is TRBJ1-1, with TRBD1 matching 9 bases. Germline-derived CDR1 and CDR2 are LNHDA and SQIVND (reference sequence). The CDR3 length is 16 residues. The V and J ends lost 5 bases and 3 bases, in that order; junction bases with no gene match: 10. DNA of the CDR3: TGTGCCAGTAGTCATGGGACAGGGTATGGTGACACTGAAGCTTTCTTT. Protein product: CASSHGTGYGDTEAFF.

This rearrangement joins TRBV7-2 to TRBJ1-1, with D uncertain. Trimming left V 1 base short and J 1 base short, with 4 bases between. CDR1 SGHTA and CDR2 FQGNSA come from the germline V gene. The CDR3 contains 13 residues. Here the CDR3 reads CASSLDRNTEAFF. CDR3 bases: TGTGCCAGCAGCTTAGACAGGAACACTGAAGCTTTCTTT.

The chain employs TRBV4-1 and TRBJ1-6; D call uncertain. With 4 bases removed from V and 3 bases from J, the gap between germline ends came to 10 bases. The CDR3 is 15 amino acids. Germline V CDR1 and CDR2: MGHRA, YSYEKL. The CDR3 region is CASSPREFYNSPLHF. In DNA, the CDR3 is TGCGCCAGCAGCCCCCGGGAGTTCTATAATTCACCCCTCCACTTT.

This chain joins TRBV5-3 and TRBJ1-2; D uncertain. TRBV5-3 counts as an open reading frame of uncertain function. CDR3 length: 16 residues. V lost 4 bases to trimming and J lost 4 bases, with 20 bases between them. The CDR3, as DNA: TGTGCCAGAAGCGAGAGGACTGACACATTGCTCTATGGCTACACCTTC. The encoded protein is CARSERTDTLLYGYTF.

The rearrangement uses TRBV6-6 and TRBJ2-1, with 12 bases matching TRBD2. This CDR3 has 16 amino acids. Unmatched junction bases numbered 7, after V lost 6 bases and J lost 4 bases. Germline assignment: CDR1 MNHNY and CDR2 SVGAGI (reference sequence). The CDR3 here is CASSPAGLAGYNEQFF. The CDR3, as DNA: TGTGCCAGCAGCCCAGCCGGACTAGCGGGGTACAATGAGCAGTTCTTC.

The chain recombines TRBV7-9 with TRBJ1-6, with D perhaps matching TRBD1 (5 bases). The germline gives CDR1 SEHNR, CDR2 FQNEAQ (reference sequence). This CDR3 has 15 amino acids. The V end was cut by 5 bases, the J end by 2 bases, with 10 bases between. CDR3 sequence reads: CASSLQGTYNSPLHF. The CDR3 nucleotides read TGTGCCAGCAGCCTTCAGGGTACCTATAATTCACCCCTCCACTTT.

The V call is TRBV6-5, the J call TRBJ1-6; TRBD1 aligns across 8 bases. Germline V gene lookup returns CDR1 MNHEY and CDR2 SVGAGI. There are 13 residues in the CDR3. The junction had 5 bases not matched to a gene; V was cut back by 10 bases and J by 6 bases. The DNA for the CDR3 is TGTGCCATGCAGGGGGCGGTTAATTCACCCCTCCACTTT. Protein: CAMQGAVNSPLHF.

This clone was detected once. The rearrangement links TRBV3-1 (or the pseudogene TRBV3-2) to TRBJ1-1; weak D call: TRBD1 (6 bases). Germline CDR1 LGHDT, CDR2 YNNKEL (reference sequence). V lost 1 base to trimming and J lost 0 bases, with 18 bases between them. The CDR3 runs to 18 residues. The CDR3 reads CASSQVLGRGGMNTEAFF. In nucleotides, the CDR3 is TGTGCCAGCAGCCAAGTACTAGGCAGAGGGGGAATGAACACTGAAGCTTTCTTT.

V usage is TRBV27 and J usage is TRBJ1-4; D perhaps matches TRBD1 (6 bases). The V end was cut by 5 bases, the J end by 2 bases, with 15 bases between. This CDR3 contains 16 residues. The V gene's germline CDR1 is MNHEY and CDR2 SMNVEV (reference sequence). CDR3 coding DNA: TGTGCCAGCAGTACAACCCCCAGGGGCACTAATGAAAAACTGTTTTTT. It specifies CASSTTPRGTNEKLFF.

The V call is TRBV9, the J call TRBJ2-6; 7 positions agree with TRBD1. V was clipped by 0 bases and J by 2 bases; unmatched bases: 11. The length of the CDR3 is 19 residues. Germline CDR1 reads SGDLS; CDR2 reads YYNGEE. The CDR3 here is CASSVARTGIEAGANVLTF. DNA for the CDR3: TGTGCCAGCAGCGTAGCTAGGACAGGTATAGAAGCTGGGGCCAACGTCCTGACTTTC.

The chain has TRBV18 and TRBJ2-3, with TRBD1 matching over 7 bases. This CDR3 spans 16 amino acids. CDR1 KGHSH and CDR2 LQKENI come from the germline V gene. Unmatched junction bases numbered 11, after V lost 5 bases and J lost 3 bases. CDR3 region: CASSSREGAGTDTQYF. CDR3 in DNA: TGTGCCAGCTCAAGTCGCGAGGGGGCCGGGACAGATACGCAGTATTTT.

In DNA, the CDR3 is TGTGCCAGCAGTTACGACAGGAGTAACACCGGGGAGCTGTTTTTT. Residues: CASSYDRSNTGELFF. The chain couples TRBV11-2 to TRBJ2-2, with a possible D match to TRBD1 (6 bases). The germline V and J ends were trimmed by 6 bases and 2 bases, with 13 bases remaining between them. Germline CDR1 SGHAT, CDR2 FQNNGV. The CDR3 length is 15 residues.

The CDR3 nucleotides are TGTGCCAGCAGCGTCGTAGCGGGGGTTCCAGATACGCAGTATTTT. The encoded protein is CASSVVAGVPDTQYF. V and J are TRBV9 and TRBJ2-3; TRBD2 agrees at 9 bases. V lost 2 bases and J lost 4; bases outside the gene matches: 5. The CDR3 extends over 15 amino acids. From germline, CDR1 is SGDLS and CDR2 YYNGEE.

This chain links TRBV30 with TRBJ2-7, with TRBD1 identical over 7 bases. Germline V gene data show CDR1 as GTSNPN and CDR2 as SVGIG (reference sequence). This CDR3 region has 12 residues. The CDR3 here is CATQGDTYEQYF. The CDR3, as DNA: TGTGCGACCCAGGGGGATACCTACGAGCAGTACTTC.

The V gene is TRBV5-1, the J gene TRBJ1-3; a weak D match, TRBD1 (6 bases). The CDR3 runs to 16 residues. The V gene's germline CDR1 is SGHRS and CDR2 YFSETQ. V was clipped by 0 bases and J by 0 bases, with 10 bases between them. The CDR3 coding sequence is TGCGCCAGCAGCTTGGACAGGGTGGTCTCTGGAAACACCATATATTTT. Its protein is CASSLDRVVSGNTIYF.

The rearrangement joins TRBV30 to TRBJ1-5; possible D gene TRBD1, 5 bases. V was cut by 3 bases and J by 6 bases, with 15 bases left in between. Germline V lookup: CDR1 GTSNPN, CDR2 SVGIG (reference sequence). This CDR3 has 14 residues. The chain's CDR3 is CAWSGGAVSQPQHF. In DNA form, the CDR3 reads TGTGCCTGGAGCGGAGGGGCAGTATCTCAGCCCCAGCATTTT.

This sequence joins TRBV4-1 and TRBJ2-1, with 14 bases that match TRBD2. This CDR3 is built from 19 residues. The germline gives CDR1 MGHRA, CDR2 YSYEKL. V was pared by 1 base and J by 6 bases, with 11 bases of the junction left unmatched. The CDR3 nucleotides are TGCGCCAGCAGCCAAGTCGCAGGACTAGCGGGGGGTTCCCCCAATGAGCAGTTCTTC. Its protein is CASSQVAGLAGGSPNEQFF.

This chain links TRBV3-1 (or the pseudogene TRBV3-2) with TRBJ2-5; 14 nucleotides match TRBD2. The junction had 4 bases not matched to a gene; V was cut back by 2 bases and J by 5 bases. The CDR3 spans 16 residues. The germline gives CDR1 LGHDT, CDR2 YNNKEL (reference sequence). CDR3 DNA: TGTGCCAGCAGCCAATGGGGACTAGCGGGGGTCGAGACCCAGTACTTC. Encoded protein: CASSQWGLAGVETQYF.

The rearrangement uses TRBV3-1 (or the pseudogene TRBV3-2) and TRBJ2-2; the match to TRBD1 covers 8 bases. In germline, CDR1 is LGHDT, CDR2 YNNKEL (reference sequence). V was pared by 4 bases and J by 5 bases, with 6 bases of the junction left unmatched. The CDR3 runs to 15 residues. CDR3 in amino acids: CASSPTGVLTGELFF. CDR3 sequence (DNA): TGTGCCAGCAGCCCGACAGGGGTATTGACCGGGGAGCTGTTTTTT.

The chain is built from TRBV5-4 and TRBJ2-5; possible D gene TRBD2, 6 bases. The CDR3 runs 14 residues. Germline CDR1 is SGHNT and CDR2 is YYREEE (reference sequence). The V end lost 4 bases, the J end lost 4 bases, and 14 bases lay between the germline ends. CDR3 DNA: TGTGCCAGCAGCAACCTGGGGGGTAGAGAGACCCAGTACTTC. Amino acids: CASSNLGGRETQYF.

The rearrangement links TRBV25-1 to TRBJ1-2; D is possibly TRBD1 (6 bases). V lost 2 bases to trimming and J lost 2 bases, with 6 bases between them. CDR3 length: 13 amino acids. Germline CDR1 MGHDK, CDR2 SYGVNS. CDR3 amino acids: CASSEQGNYGYTF. The CDR3 nucleotides read TGTGCCAGCAGTGAACAGGGGAACTATGGCTACACCTTC.

The chain links TRBV6-5 to TRBJ1-2; TRBD1 aligns across 7 bases. Germline values: CDR1 MNHEY, CDR2 SVGAGI. With V trimmed by 6 bases and J by 0 bases, 7 bases remained unmatched. The CDR3 sequence is 15 residues long. The CDR3 region is CASRRGRGANYGYTF. Here the CDR3 DNA reads TGTGCCAGCAGGAGGGGGCGGGGAGCTAACTATGGCTACACCTTC.

V is TRBV9 and J is TRBJ2-3, with TRBD2 matching over 9 bases. From germline, CDR1 is SGDLS and CDR2 YYNGEE. V dropped 3 bases and J dropped 2; count of bases not matched to a gene: 7. This CDR3 contains 16 residues. CDR3 residues: CASSDASGVVTDTQYF. The CDR3 coding sequence is TGTGCCAGCAGCGATGCTAGCGGGGTTGTCACAGATACGCAGTATTTT.

The sample holds one count of this clone. This chain uses TRBV15 with TRBJ2-7, with 8 bases aligning to TRBD2. CDR1 is LNHNV and CDR2 is YYDKDF in the germline V gene (reference sequence). The CDR3 contains 12 residues. Losses at the gene ends were 3 bases for V and 6 bases for J; bases not matched to a gene: 1. CDR3 amino acids: CATSSRGGEQYV. The CDR3 DNA reads TGTGCCACCAGCAGTCGGGGGGGCGAGCAGTACGTC.